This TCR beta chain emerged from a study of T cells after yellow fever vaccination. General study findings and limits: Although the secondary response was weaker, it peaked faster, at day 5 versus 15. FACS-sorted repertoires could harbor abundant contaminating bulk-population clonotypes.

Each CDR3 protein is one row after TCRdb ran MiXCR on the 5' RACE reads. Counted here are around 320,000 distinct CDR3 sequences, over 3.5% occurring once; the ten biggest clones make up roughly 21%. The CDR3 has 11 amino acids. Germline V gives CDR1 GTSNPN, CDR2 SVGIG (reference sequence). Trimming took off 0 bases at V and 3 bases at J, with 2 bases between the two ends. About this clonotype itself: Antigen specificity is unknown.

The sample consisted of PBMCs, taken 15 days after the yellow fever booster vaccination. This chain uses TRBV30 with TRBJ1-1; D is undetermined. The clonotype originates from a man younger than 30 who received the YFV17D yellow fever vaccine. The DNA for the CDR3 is TGTGCCTGGAGTGTCTACACTGAAGCTTTCTTT. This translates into CAWSVYTEAFF.